Listed below are T cell receptor beta chains from one sample, sequenced in a study of siplizumab effects on memory and regulatory T cells. Data came from immunoSEQ multiplex PCR; TCRdb stores just in-frame clones and leaves some out. The sample consists of about 94,000 clones, 94% of them appearing once. The sequenced sample consisted of non-Treg CD4+ T cells sorted from blood. The source is a human donor in good health. CDR3s include the opening cysteine and the closing phenylalanine or tryptophan. The order of the fields is CDR3 protein, clone size, D gene, J gene, V gene. D genes are given only for firm matches. Rows may omit the clone size; those that give it use once, few, many or a size class.

CDR3aa: CATSRPAGAGAFF
abundance: .
d_gene: .
j_gene: TRBJ1-1
v_gene: TRBV15

CDR3aa: CASSWGRNQETQYF
abundance: .
d_gene: .
j_gene: TRBJ2-5
v_gene: TRBV5-4

CDR3aa: CASSRRDSTTEKLFF
abundance: .
d_gene: TRBD1
j_gene: TRBJ1-4
v_gene: TRBV5-1

CDR3aa: CASSLGDYGEQYF
abundance: .
d_gene: TRBD2
j_gene: .
v_gene: TRBV7-9

CDR3aa: CASSLLTGGATDTQYF
abundance: .
d_gene: TRBD1
j_gene: TRBJ2-3
v_gene: TRBV7-9

CDR3aa: CASSYGQGINQPQHF
abundance: .
d_gene: TRBD1
j_gene: TRBJ1-5
v_gene: TRBV5-6

CDR3aa: CASSLTSGMADTQYF
abundance: .
d_gene: TRBD2
j_gene: TRBJ2-3
v_gene: TRBV5-1

CDR3aa: CASRVGLAGAETQYF
abundance: .
d_gene: TRBD2
j_gene: TRBJ2-5
v_gene: TRBV2

CDR3aa: CASSLEGPREQFF
abundance: .
d_gene: .
j_gene: TRBJ2-1
v_gene: TRBV11-3

CDR3aa: CASSFSPLNTQYF
abundance: .
d_gene: .
j_gene: TRBJ2-3
v_gene: TRBV7-2

CDR3aa: CASRRQASSNQPQHF
abundance: few
d_gene: .
j_gene: TRBJ1-5
v_gene: TRBV19

CDR3aa: CASSRSGSIYEQYF
abundance: .
d_gene: TRBD2
j_gene: TRBJ2-7
v_gene: TRBV4-3

CDR3aa: CASSRGANRETQYF
abundance: .
d_gene: .
j_gene: TRBJ2-5
v_gene: TRBV14

CDR3aa: CATSPRGRYEQYF
abundance: .
d_gene: .
j_gene: TRBJ2-7
v_gene: TRBV15

CDR3aa: CASSKEEGQNQPQHF
abundance: .
d_gene: .
j_gene: TRBJ1-5
v_gene: TRBV21-1

CDR3aa: CASSSGIGQGDYGYTF
abundance: .
d_gene: TRBD1
j_gene: TRBJ1-2
v_gene: TRBV6-5

CDR3aa: CASSGGDRNQPQHF
abundance: once
d_gene: .
j_gene: TRBJ1-5
v_gene: TRBV2

CDR3aa: CASSPQTNTEAFF
abundance: .
d_gene: .
j_gene: TRBJ1-1
v_gene: TRBV6-1

CDR3aa: CASTRSGSGGQETQYF
abundance: .
d_gene: TRBD2
j_gene: TRBJ2-5
v_gene: TRBV2

CDR3aa: CASSLGRNYYGYTF
abundance: few
d_gene: .
j_gene: TRBJ1-2
v_gene: TRBV5-1

CDR3aa: CASRDGLKGGYTF
abundance: once
d_gene: .
j_gene: TRBJ1-2
v_gene: TRBV6-4

CDR3aa: CASGWGDRGPIYGYTF
abundance: .
d_gene: TRBD1
j_gene: TRBJ1-2
v_gene: TRBV12-5

CDR3aa: CASSPIGNSNQPQHF
abundance: .
d_gene: .
j_gene: TRBJ1-5
v_gene: TRBV6-1

CDR3aa: CASSIVGISGANVLTF
abundance: .
d_gene: .
j_gene: TRBJ2-6
v_gene: TRBV19

CDR3aa: CASARTGTSYNEQFF
abundance: .
d_gene: TRBD1
j_gene: TRBJ2-1
v_gene: TRBV12-5

CDR3aa: CASFRSPGELFF
abundance: .
d_gene: .
j_gene: TRBJ2-2
v_gene: TRBV5-1

CDR3aa: CASSLQGAHEQYF
abundance: once
d_gene: TRBD1
j_gene: TRBJ2-7
v_gene: TRBV5-1

CDR3aa: CASSLGYPGGDTQYF
abundance: .
d_gene: TRBD2
j_gene: TRBJ2-3
v_gene: TRBV5-1

CDR3aa: CASSLGLAGPETQYF
abundance: .
d_gene: TRBD2
j_gene: TRBJ2-5
v_gene: TRBV7-3

CDR3aa: CASSLGTDLYEQYF
abundance: .
d_gene: .
j_gene: TRBJ2-7
v_gene: TRBV7-2

CDR3aa: CASSGLTSGTDTQYF
abundance: .
d_gene: TRBD2
j_gene: TRBJ2-3
v_gene: TRBV2

CDR3aa: CASSYKGTEAFF
abundance: .
d_gene: .
j_gene: TRBJ1-1
v_gene: TRBV6-6

CDR3aa: CASSPGAGWGTGYTF
abundance: .
d_gene: .
j_gene: TRBJ1-2
v_gene: TRBV18

CDR3aa: CASSQGSGGGFDEQYF
abundance: .
d_gene: .
j_gene: TRBJ2-7
v_gene: TRBV4-1

CDR3aa: CASTSDRASGNTIYF
abundance: .
d_gene: TRBD1
j_gene: TRBJ1-3
v_gene: TRBV7-2

CDR3aa: CASSQGGPSGYQETQYF
abundance: .
d_gene: TRBD2
j_gene: TRBJ2-5
v_gene: TRBV4-1

CDR3aa: CSATQRYEAFF
abundance: few
d_gene: .
j_gene: TRBJ1-1
v_gene: TRBV20-1

CDR3aa: CASSHRESDGYTF
abundance: .
d_gene: .
j_gene: TRBJ1-2
v_gene: TRBV6-5

CDR3aa: CASSQPSRLQETQYF
abundance: .
d_gene: .
j_gene: TRBJ2-5
v_gene: TRBV4-2

CDR3aa: CASSRGGETQYF
abundance: .
d_gene: TRBD2
j_gene: TRBJ2-5
v_gene: TRBV7-2

CDR3aa: CASSLDFNEQFF
abundance: .
d_gene: .
j_gene: TRBJ2-1
v_gene: TRBV5-4

CDR3aa: CASSDVRGWETQYF
abundance: .
d_gene: TRBD1
j_gene: TRBJ2-5
v_gene: TRBV25-1

CDR3aa: CARSWGSPRPAYGYTF
abundance: .
d_gene: .
j_gene: TRBJ1-2
v_gene: TRBV5-3

CDR3aa: CASSLAGSGGGETQYF
abundance: .
d_gene: TRBD2
j_gene: TRBJ2-5
v_gene: TRBV7-8

CDR3aa: CAWSEENEQFF
abundance: .
d_gene: .
j_gene: TRBJ2-1
v_gene: TRBV30

CDR3aa: CASSRRQGEETQYF
abundance: .
d_gene: .
j_gene: TRBJ2-5
v_gene: TRBV5-4

CDR3aa: CASSLDRWGNITGELFF
abundance: .
d_gene: .
j_gene: TRBJ2-2
v_gene: TRBV11-3

CDR3aa: CASSIGREQPQHF
abundance: .
d_gene: .
j_gene: TRBJ1-5
v_gene: TRBV19

CDR3aa: CASSPGQRNTGELFF
abundance: .
d_gene: .
j_gene: TRBJ2-2
v_gene: TRBV11-2

CDR3aa: CASSQDQSGLYQPQHF
abundance: once
d_gene: .
j_gene: TRBJ1-5
v_gene: TRBV23-1

CDR3aa: CAISSGSTNDEQYF
abundance: .
d_gene: .
j_gene: TRBJ2-7
v_gene: TRBV10-3

CDR3aa: CAWSRSGAYEQYF
abundance: .
d_gene: .
j_gene: TRBJ2-7
v_gene: TRBV30

CDR3aa: CASSLGAYTEAFF
abundance: .
d_gene: .
j_gene: TRBJ1-1
v_gene: TRBV7-9

CDR3aa: CASSPRDGYYGYTF
abundance: .
d_gene: .
j_gene: TRBJ1-2
v_gene: TRBV9

CDR3aa: CASSFVPSELYEQYF
abundance: .
d_gene: .
j_gene: TRBJ2-7
v_gene: TRBV5-5

CDR3aa: CASSRTANYEQYF
abundance: .
d_gene: .
j_gene: TRBJ2-7
v_gene: TRBV6-1

CDR3aa: CAISEGGANNEKLFF
abundance: .
d_gene: .
j_gene: TRBJ1-4
v_gene: TRBV10-3

CDR3aa: CAWSVSPYNSPLHF
abundance: .
d_gene: .
j_gene: TRBJ1-6
v_gene: TRBV30

CDR3aa: CASSEQINYGYTF
abundance: .
d_gene: .
j_gene: TRBJ1-2
v_gene: TRBV2